The entry below gives a single T cell receptor beta chain sequence along with its context. The sample belongs to a study of blood T cell repertoires in COVID-19. Study-wide background: Spain, Italy and the United States supplied samples that represented acute and convalescent COVID-19. From T cells, B-cell-depleted T cells, or PBMCs came the material, which was cDNA or gDNA.

As processed by the authors: Amplification from reference gene primers served as the basis for estimated nucleated cell counts. Sequenced by immunoSEQ multiplex PCR; TCRdb stores in-frame clones only, minus some. The D gene and trimming were derived from the DNA, and the V and J assignments and clone size from that table. The profile covers approximately 500,000 clones, with less than 90% appearing a single time and under 8.5% taken by the ten largest. Between the trimmed V and J ends, which lost 7 bases and 0 bases, there was a span of 9 bases. The CDR3 consists of 13 residues. Germline assignment: CDR1 SEHNR and CDR2 FQNEAQ (reference sequence). The Seattle patients, enrolled during active infection, were followed longitudinally.

The chain couples TRBV7-9 to TRBJ1-2; D might be TRBD1 (5 bases). This TCR came from a woman in her forties or fifties with COVID-19, enrolled during active disease. Sequencing was performed on peripheral blood. In DNA form, the CDR3 reads TGTGCCAGCAAAGGACAAACTAACTATGGCTACACCTTC. Protein sequence: CASKGQTNYGYTF. Drawing the rest from reference TRBV7-9 and TRBJ1-2, the complete variable domain is DTGVSQNPRHKITKRGQNVTFRCDPISEHNRLYWYRQTLGQGPEFLTYFQNEAQLEKSRLLSDRFSAERPKGSFSTLEIQRTEQGDSAMYLCASKGQTNYGYTFGSGTRLTVV.